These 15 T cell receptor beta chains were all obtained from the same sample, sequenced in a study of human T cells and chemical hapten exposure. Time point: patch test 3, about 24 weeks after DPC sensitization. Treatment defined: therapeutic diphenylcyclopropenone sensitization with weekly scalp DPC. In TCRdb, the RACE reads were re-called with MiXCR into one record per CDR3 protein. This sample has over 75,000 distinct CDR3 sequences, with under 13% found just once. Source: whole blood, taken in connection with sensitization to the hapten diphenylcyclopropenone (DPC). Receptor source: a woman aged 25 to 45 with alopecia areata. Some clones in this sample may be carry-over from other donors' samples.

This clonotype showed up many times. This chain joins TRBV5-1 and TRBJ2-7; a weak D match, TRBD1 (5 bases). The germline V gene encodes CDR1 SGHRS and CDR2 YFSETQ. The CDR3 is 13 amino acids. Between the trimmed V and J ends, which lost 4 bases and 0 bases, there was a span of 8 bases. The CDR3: CASSPDNSYEQYF. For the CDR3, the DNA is TGCGCCAGCAGCCCGGACAACTCCTACGAGCAGTACTTC.

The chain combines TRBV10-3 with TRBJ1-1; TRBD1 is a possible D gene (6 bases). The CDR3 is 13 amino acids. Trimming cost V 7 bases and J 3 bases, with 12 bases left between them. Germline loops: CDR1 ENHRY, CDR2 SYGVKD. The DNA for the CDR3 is TGTGCCATCAATTCCAGGGGAGACACTGAAGCTTTCTTT. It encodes CAINSRGDTEAFF.

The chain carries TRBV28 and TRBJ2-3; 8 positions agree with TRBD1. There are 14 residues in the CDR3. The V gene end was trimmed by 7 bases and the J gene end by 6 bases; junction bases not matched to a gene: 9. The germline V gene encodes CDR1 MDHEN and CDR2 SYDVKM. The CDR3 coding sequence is TGTGCCAGCAACTCGGACAGGGTTATGGATACGCAGTATTTT. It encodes CASNSDRVMDTQYF.

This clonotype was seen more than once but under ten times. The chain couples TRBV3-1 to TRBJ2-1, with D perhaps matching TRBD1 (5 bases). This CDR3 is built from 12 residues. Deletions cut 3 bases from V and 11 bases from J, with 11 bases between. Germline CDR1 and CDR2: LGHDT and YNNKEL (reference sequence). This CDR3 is CASSHSGKKQFF. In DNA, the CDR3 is TGTGCCAGCAGCCACTCAGGGAAGAAGCAGTTCTTC.

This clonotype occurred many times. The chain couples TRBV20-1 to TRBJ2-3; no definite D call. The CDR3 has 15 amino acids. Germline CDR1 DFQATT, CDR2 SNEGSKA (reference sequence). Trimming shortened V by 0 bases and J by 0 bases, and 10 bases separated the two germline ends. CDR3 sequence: CSARDIGKSTDTQYF. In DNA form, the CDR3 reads TGCAGTGCTAGAGATATCGGAAAAAGCACAGATACGCAGTATTTT.

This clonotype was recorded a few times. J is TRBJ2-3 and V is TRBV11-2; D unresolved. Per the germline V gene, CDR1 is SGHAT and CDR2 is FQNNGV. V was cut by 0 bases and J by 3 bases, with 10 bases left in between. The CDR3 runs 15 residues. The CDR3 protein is CASSLEGRRTDTQYF. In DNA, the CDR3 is TGTGCCAGCAGCTTAGAAGGCAGACGGACAGATACGCAGTATTTT.

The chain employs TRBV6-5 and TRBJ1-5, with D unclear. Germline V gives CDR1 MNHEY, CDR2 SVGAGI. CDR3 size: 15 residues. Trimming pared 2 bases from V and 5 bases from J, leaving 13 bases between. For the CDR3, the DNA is TGTGCCAGCAGTTACAGGGTGGGCAGAGATCAGCCCCAGCATTTT. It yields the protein CASSYRVGRDQPQHF.

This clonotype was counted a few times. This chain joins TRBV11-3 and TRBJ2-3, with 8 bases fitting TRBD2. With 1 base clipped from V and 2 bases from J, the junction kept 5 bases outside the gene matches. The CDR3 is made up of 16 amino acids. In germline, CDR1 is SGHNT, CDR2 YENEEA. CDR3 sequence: CASSLGTSSYTDTQYF. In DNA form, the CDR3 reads TGTGCCAGCAGCTTAGGGACTAGCAGTTACACAGATACGCAGTATTTT.

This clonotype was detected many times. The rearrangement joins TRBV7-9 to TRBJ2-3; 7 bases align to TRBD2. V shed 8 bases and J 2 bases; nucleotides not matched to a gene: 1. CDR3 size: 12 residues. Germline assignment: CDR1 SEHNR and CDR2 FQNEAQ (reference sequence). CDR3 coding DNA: TGTGCCAGCGGGAGGGTCACAGATACGCAGTATTTT. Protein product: CASGRVTDTQYF.

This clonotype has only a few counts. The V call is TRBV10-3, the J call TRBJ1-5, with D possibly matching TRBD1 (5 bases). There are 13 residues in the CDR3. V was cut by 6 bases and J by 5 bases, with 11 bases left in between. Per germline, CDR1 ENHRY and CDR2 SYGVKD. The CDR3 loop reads CAIRGVLDQPQHF. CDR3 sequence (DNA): TGTGCCATCAGAGGGGTTTTAGATCAGCCCCAGCATTTT.

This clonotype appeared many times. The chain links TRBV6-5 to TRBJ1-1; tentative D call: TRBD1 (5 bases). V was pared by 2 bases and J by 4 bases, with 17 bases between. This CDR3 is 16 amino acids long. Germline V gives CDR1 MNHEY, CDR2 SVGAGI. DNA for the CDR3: TGTGCCAGCAGTTACAATTCAGGGACGCCGGGCACTGAAGCTTTCTTT. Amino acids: CASSYNSGTPGTEAFF.

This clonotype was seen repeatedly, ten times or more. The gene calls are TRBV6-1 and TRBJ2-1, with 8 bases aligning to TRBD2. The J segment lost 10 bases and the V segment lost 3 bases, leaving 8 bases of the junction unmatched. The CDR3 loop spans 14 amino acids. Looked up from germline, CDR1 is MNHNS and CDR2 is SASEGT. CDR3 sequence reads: CASSDSGGRREQFF. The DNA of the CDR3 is TGTGCCAGCAGTGACAGCGGGGGCCGCAGGGAGCAGTTCTTC.

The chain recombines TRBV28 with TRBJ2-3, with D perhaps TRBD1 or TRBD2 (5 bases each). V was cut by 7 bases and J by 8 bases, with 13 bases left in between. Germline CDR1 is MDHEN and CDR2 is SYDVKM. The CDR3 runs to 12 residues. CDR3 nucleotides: TGTGCCAGCACGGCCAACGGGGCTACGCAGTATTTT. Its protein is CASTANGATQYF.

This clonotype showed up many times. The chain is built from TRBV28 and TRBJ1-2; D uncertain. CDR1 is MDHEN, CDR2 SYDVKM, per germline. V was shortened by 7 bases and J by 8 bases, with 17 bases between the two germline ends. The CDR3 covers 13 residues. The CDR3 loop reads CASNLPQSNGYTF. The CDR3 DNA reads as TGTGCCAGCAACTTGCCACAGAGTAACGGCTACACCTTC.

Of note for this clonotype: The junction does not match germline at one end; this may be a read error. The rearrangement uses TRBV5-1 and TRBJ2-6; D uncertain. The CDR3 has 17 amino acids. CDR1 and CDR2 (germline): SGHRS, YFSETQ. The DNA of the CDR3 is TGCGCCAACAGCTTGGATCACGGAAGCTCTGGGGCCAACGTCCTGACTTTC. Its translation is CANSLDHGSSGANVLTF.